The T cell receptor beta chain described here comes from a study of graft-versus-host responses after intestinal transplantation. Study-level background: Isolated intestinal, liver-intestinal, or multivisceral transplants were what recipients had. Every transplant recipient was induced with anti-thymocyte globulin, then maintained on tacrolimus and steroids for about 3 years. Study-wide results and limits: The recipient marrow held GvH clones, and some of them showed up first in ileum or blood.

To note about this clone: The antigen remains undetermined.

Sequencing used immunoSEQ multiplex PCR; TCRdb keeps in-frame clones, though not all of them. In the table there are about 98,000 clones, less than 90% of which are singletons. The sample consisted of unstimulated CD8+ T cells sorted from spleen or lymph node cells, taken before intestinal transplant. The source of this sequence is a human donor who received an intestinal transplant.

Here the CDR3 reads CASRVGPYNEQFF. The CDR3 DNA sequence: TGTGCCAGCAGAGTCGGGCCGTACAATGAGCAGTTCTTC. V gene TRBV27 combines with J gene TRBJ2-1; D unclear. Trimming cost V 6 bases and J 4 bases, with 10 bases left between them. Germline V lookup: CDR1 MNHEY, CDR2 SMNVEV (reference sequence). CDR3 size: 13 residues.